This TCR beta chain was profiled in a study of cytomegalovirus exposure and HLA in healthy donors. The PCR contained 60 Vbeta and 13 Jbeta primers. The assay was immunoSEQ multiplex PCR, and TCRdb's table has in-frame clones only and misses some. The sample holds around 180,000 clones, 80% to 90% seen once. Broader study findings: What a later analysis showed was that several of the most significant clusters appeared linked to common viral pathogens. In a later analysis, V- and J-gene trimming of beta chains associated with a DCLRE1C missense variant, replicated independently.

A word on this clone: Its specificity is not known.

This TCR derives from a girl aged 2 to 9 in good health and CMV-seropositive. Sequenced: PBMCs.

The CDR3 bases are TGTGCCAGCAGTTATTACGGCGCAGGGAAAGATACGCAGTATTTT. Translated: CASSYYGAGKDTQYF. The chain recombines TRBV6-5 with TRBJ2-3; tentative D call: TRBD1 (5 bases). This CDR3 is 15 amino acids long. Germline assignment: CDR1 MNHEY and CDR2 SVGAGI. Trimming shortened V by 3 bases and J by 5 bases, and 15 bases separated the two germline ends.